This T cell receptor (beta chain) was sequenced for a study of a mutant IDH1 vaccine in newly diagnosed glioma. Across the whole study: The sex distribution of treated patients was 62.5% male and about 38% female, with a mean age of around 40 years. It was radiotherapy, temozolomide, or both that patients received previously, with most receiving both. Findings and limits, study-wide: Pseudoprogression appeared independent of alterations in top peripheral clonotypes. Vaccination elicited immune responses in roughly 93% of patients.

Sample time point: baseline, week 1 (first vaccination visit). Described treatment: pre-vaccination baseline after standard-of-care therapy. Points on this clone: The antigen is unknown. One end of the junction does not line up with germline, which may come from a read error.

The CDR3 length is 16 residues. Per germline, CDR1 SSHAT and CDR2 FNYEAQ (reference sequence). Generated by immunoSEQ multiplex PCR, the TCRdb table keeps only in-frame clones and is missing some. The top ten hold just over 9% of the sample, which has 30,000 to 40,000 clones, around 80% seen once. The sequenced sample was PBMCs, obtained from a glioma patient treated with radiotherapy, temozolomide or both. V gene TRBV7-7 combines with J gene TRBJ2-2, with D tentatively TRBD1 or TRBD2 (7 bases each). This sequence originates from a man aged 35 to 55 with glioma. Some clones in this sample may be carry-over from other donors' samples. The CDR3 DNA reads TGTGCTAGCAGCCAGGGAGGGGGCCCGGACACCGGGGAGCTGTTTTTT. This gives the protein CASSQGGGPDTGELFF.